These 18 T cell receptor beta chains were sequenced from one sample in a study of cytomegalovirus exposure and HLA in healthy donors. Using immunoSEQ multiplex PCR, the repertoire was profiled, and TCRdb retains in-frame clones only, with some absent. The sample carries 130,000 to 150,000 clones, 87% recorded once. The sample consisted of PBMCs. The receptors originated from a man aged 18 to 35 in good health and CMV-seropositive.

CDR3 DNA: TGTGCCAGCAGCTCGCTTAGGACTAGCGGACAAGAGACCCAGTACTTC. It codes for CASSSLRTSGQETQYF. The V gene is TRBV5-6, the J gene TRBJ2-5; the match to TRBD2 covers 10 bases. J lost 2 bases, V lost 3 bases, and 7 bases had no gene match. CDR1 is SGHDT and CDR2 is YYEEEE in the germline V gene. This CDR3 spans 16 amino acids.

V usage is TRBV29-1 and J usage is TRBJ2-7; D is unclear. CDR3 length: 15 residues. Per germline, CDR1 SQVTM and CDR2 ANQGSEA. The V and J ends lost 7 bases and 4 bases respectively, with 23 bases between them. The CDR3 coding sequence is TGCAGCGCGCTAAACAGAGCCCTGAGAAGTTACGAGCAGTACTTC. It translates to CSALNRALRSYEQYF.

The DNA of the CDR3 is TGCGCCAGCAGCGTAGACAAGACCAACACTGAAGCTTTCTTT. Residues: CASSVDKTNTEAFF. The rearrangement joins TRBV5-1 to TRBJ1-1; no definite D call. The CDR3 covers 14 residues. Germline V gene sequence: CDR1 SGHRS, CDR2 YFSETQ. With 4 bases removed from V and 2 bases from J, the gap between germline ends came to 12 bases.

The rearrangement joins TRBV2 to TRBJ1-1; D perhaps matches TRBD1 (6 bases). Germline V CDR1 and CDR2: SNHLY, FYNNEI. V shed 8 bases and J shed 1 base, with 11 bases lying between them. The CDR3 spans 13 residues. The CDR3 nucleotides are TGTGCCAGCGGCCGGACAGCGAACACTGAAGCTTTCTTT. The encoded protein is CASGRTANTEAFF.

The CDR3: CASSQDLLAGNYEQYF. In DNA, the CDR3 is TGTGCCAGCAGCCAAGATTTGCTAGCGGGGAACTACGAGCAGTACTTC. This sequence joins TRBV4-2 and TRBJ2-7, with 9 bases identical to TRBD2. This CDR3 has 16 residues. In germline, CDR1 is LGHNA, CDR2 YNFKEQ. V was clipped by 0 bases and J by 3 bases; unmatched bases: 6.

V gene TRBV2 combines with J gene TRBJ2-7; perhaps TRBD1 as D (5 bases). CDR1 is SNHLY and CDR2 is FYNNEI in the germline V gene. The CDR3 covers 13 residues. V was pared by 3 bases and J by 3 bases, with 9 bases between. In DNA form, the CDR3 reads TGTGCCAGCAGTGACGCAGGGCTCTACGAGCAGTACTTC. Amino acids: CASSDAGLYEQYF.

This rearrangement joins TRBV12-5 to TRBJ2-1, with a weak D call TRBD2 (5 bases). There are 21 residues in the CDR3. V was clipped by 5 bases and J by 1 base, with 30 bases between them. Germline CDR1 reads LGHNT; CDR2 reads FRNRAP. The DNA for the CDR3 is TGTGCTAGTGGTCGCCCCCCCGCCGGGTTGGGCGTCCGGAGGTCCTACAATGAGCAGTTCTTC. Protein sequence: CASGRPPAGLGVRRSYNEQFF.

The gene calls are TRBV5-6 and TRBJ1-5; D is undetermined. V was trimmed by 3 bases and J by 4 bases, leaving 5 bases between them. This CDR3 is 12 amino acids long. Germline assignment: CDR1 SGHDT and CDR2 YYEEEE. CDR3 DNA: TGTGCCAGCAGCTCAATTAATCAGCCCCAGCATTTT. Amino acid sequence: CASSSINQPQHF.

This sequence joins TRBV2 and TRBJ1-3, with a weak D call TRBD1 (6 bases). Trimming shortened V by 2 bases and J by 8 bases, and 10 bases separated the two germline ends. CDR3 length: 13 amino acids. CDR1 and CDR2 from the germline V gene are SNHLY and FYNNEI. The CDR3, as DNA: TGTGCCAGCAGTGAAAGAGGGGGTTACACCATATATTTT. Translation gives CASSERGGYTIYF.

V gene TRBV6-1 combines with J gene TRBJ1-4; no clear D. This CDR3 has 15 amino acids. Germline V lookup: CDR1 MNHNS, CDR2 SASEGT. V was pared by 3 bases and J by 1 base, with 9 bases between. In DNA, the CDR3 is TGTGCCAGCAGTGATATAGAGGGAACTAATGAAAAACTGTTTTTT. This codes for CASSDIEGTNEKLFF.

The rearrangement joins TRBV6-1 to TRBJ2-3; 8 nucleotides line up with TRBD2. After removal of 1 base from V and 2 bases from J, the junction contained 14 bases not matched to a gene. Germline assignment: CDR1 MNHNS and CDR2 SASEGT. CDR3 size: 19 residues. The CDR3 sequence is CASSEVSSGWGIDTDTQYF. CDR3 sequence (DNA): TGTGCCAGCAGTGAAGTCTCTAGCGGGTGGGGTATAGACACAGATACGCAGTATTTT.

The V call is TRBV2, the J call TRBJ1-5; 12 bases agree with TRBD1. V trimming: 7 bases; J trimming: 1 base; junction bases outside the gene matches: 8. Germline-derived CDR1 and CDR2 are SNHLY and FYNNEI. The CDR3 has 17 residues. In DNA, the CDR3 is TGTGCCAGCAAGAGAGGGACAGGGGGCAAGAGCAATCAGCCCCAGCATTTT. It yields the protein CASKRGTGGKSNQPQHF.

For the CDR3, the DNA is TGCGCCAGCAGTGAATCCCGAGGGAAGCCTGAAGCTTTCTTT. Translation gives CASSESRGKPEAFF. The chain joins TRBV10-1 to TRBJ1-1; no clear D. Germline V lookup: CDR1 WNHNN, CDR2 SYGVQD (reference sequence). This CDR3 has 14 residues. V lost 3 bases, J lost 6 bases, and 14 bases lay in between.

The chain joins TRBV30 to TRBJ2-1, with TRBD2 identical over 10 bases. The CDR3 length is 14 residues. With 2 bases clipped from V and 7 bases from J, the junction kept 5 bases outside the gene matches. Per germline, CDR1 GTSNPN and CDR2 SVGIG (reference sequence). Here the CDR3 reads CAWSRLAGGNEQFF. CDR3 DNA sequence: TGTGCCTGGAGTCGTTTAGCGGGAGGAAATGAGCAGTTCTTC.

The rearrangement links TRBV19 to TRBJ2-5, with TRBD1 identical over 11 bases. CDR1 and CDR2 (germline): LNHDA, SQIVND (reference sequence). The V segment lost 0 bases and the J segment 1 base; nucleotides outside the gene matches: 13. The CDR3 consists of 20 residues. This CDR3 reads CASSIEERGPGTGGQETQYF. Written as DNA, the CDR3 is TGTGCCAGTAGTATAGAGGAGAGGGGACCCGGGACAGGGGGCCAAGAGACCCAGTACTTC.

CDR3 coding DNA: TGCAGCGTTGAATCGGCCAGGGAGGGCAATGAGCAGTTCTTC. This encodes CSVESAREGNEQFF. The chain couples TRBV29-1 to TRBJ2-1; 7 positions match TRBD2. V shed 2 bases and J 6 bases; nucleotides not matched to a gene: 7. Germline V gives CDR1 SQVTM, CDR2 ANQGSEA. CDR3 length: 14 amino acids.

The V and J genes are TRBV11-2 and TRBJ2-7; TRBD1 agrees at 9 bases. This CDR3 has 14 residues. V gave up 6 bases and J gave up 2 bases; unmatched junction bases: 5. From germline, CDR1 is SGHAT and CDR2 FQNNGV. The CDR3 here is CASSSGTGPYEQYF. CDR3 DNA sequence: TGTGCCAGCAGTTCCGGGACAGGGCCCTACGAGCAGTACTTC.

The chain combines TRBV5-1 with TRBJ2-7; 12 bases line up with TRBD1. Germline loops: CDR1 SGHRS, CDR2 YFSETQ. CDR3 size: 14 residues. Trimming took 7 bases from V and 5 from J; bases not matched to a gene: 7. CDR3 DNA sequence: TGCGCCAGCGGGGCCGGGACAGGGGGCGACGAGCAGTACTTC. Translated, it gives CASGAGTGGDEQYF.